These 30 T cell receptor beta chains share one sample of origin, sequenced in a study of metastatic and nonmetastatic thyroid tumors. TCRdb reprocessed the PCR reads using MiXCR. The sample holds over 45,000 clones, approximately 20% seen once. Each patient went into thyroid surgery without having received any treatment. The sample consisted of blood. All receptors come from a male donor with papillary thyroid cancer or a benign thyroid nodule (not recorded which). Some clones in this sample may be carry-over from other donors' samples.

The J gene is TRBJ2-2, the V gene TRBV2, with D possibly being TRBD2 (6 bases). V lost 6 bases and J lost 1, with 12 bases in between. The germline CDR1 and CDR2 sequences are SNHLY and FYNNEI. CDR3 length equals 15 residues. The CDR3 sequence is CASRRLVRNTGELFF. The CDR3 DNA is TGTGCCAGCAGAAGACTAGTCCGGAACACCGGGGAGCTGTTTTTT.

Concerning this clone: Germline is not matched at one junction end, which may reflect a read error. The chain recombines TRBV6-5 with TRBJ1-1; D possibly corresponds to TRBD1 (6 bases). CDR3 size: 14 residues. Germline V gives CDR1 MNHEY, CDR2 SVGAGI. CDR3 DNA: TGTGACAGCACTACTCCGGGGGCGAACACTGAAGCTTTCTTT. Protein sequence: CDSTTPGANTEAFF.

The chain employs TRBV30 and TRBJ1-5; 8 nucleotides line up with TRBD1. Germline CDR1 and CDR2: GTSNPN and SVGIG (reference sequence). The CDR3 runs 14 residues. The J segment lost 6 bases and the V segment lost 1 base, leaving 5 bases of the junction unmatched. CDR3 sequence (DNA): TGTGCCTGGAGTGCCGGACAGGGCAGTCAGCCCCAGCATTTT. Translated, it gives CAWSAGQGSQPQHF.

This clone has ten or more counts. This chain connects TRBV7-9 to TRBJ1-1, with 9 bases fitting TRBD1. Trimming took 1 base from V and 0 from J; bases not matched to a gene: 0. The CDR3 sequence is 15 residues long. The germline V gene encodes CDR1 SEHNR and CDR2 FQNEAQ (reference sequence). CDR3 loop: CASSLGTGVNTEAFF. The DNA for the CDR3 is TGTGCCAGCAGCTTAGGGACAGGGGTGAACACTGAAGCTTTCTTT.

Note on this clone: This could be a read error, since a much larger clone is one nucleotide away. The V gene is TRBV6-1, the J gene TRBJ2-7; the D gene is possibly TRBD2 (6 bases). This CDR3 spans 14 amino acids. The germline V gene has CDR1 MNHNS and CDR2 SASEGT. The CDR3 nucleotides are TGTGCCAGCAGGGGACTGGCAAGCTCCTACGATCAGTACTTC. It codes for CASRGLASSYDQYF.

In its sample, this clone is medium-sized. In DNA, the CDR3 is TGTGCCAGCAGTGAAGCACCCGGACAGGGGGCTCCGTCGAACACCGGGGAGCTGTTTTTT. Residues: CASSEAPGQGAPSNTGELFF. The chain is built from TRBV2 and TRBJ2-2; 11 bases align to TRBD1. V lost 0 bases to trimming and J lost 0 bases; unmatched junction nucleotides: 9. The V gene's germline CDR1 is SNHLY and CDR2 FYNNEI. The CDR3 runs to 20 residues.

This clone was observed many times. The gene calls are TRBV6-1 and TRBJ1-5; D gene uncertain. Trimming removed 8 bases from V and 5 bases from J, with 10 bases in between. From germline, CDR1 is MNHNS and CDR2 SASEGT. The length of the CDR3 is 12 residues. CDR3 nucleotides: TGTGCCAGCGGACCCGCACATCAGCCCCAGCATTTT. Residues: CASGPAHQPQHF.

This clone is termed medium-sized (0.01 to 0.1%). V gene TRBV20-1 combines with J gene TRBJ1-2; possible D gene TRBD1, 5 bases. The V and J ends lost 3 bases and 5 bases respectively, with 13 bases between them. The germline CDR1 and CDR2 sequences are DFQATT and SNEGSKA (reference sequence). CDR3 length: 13 residues. The CDR3 reads CSARLGARYGYTF. In DNA form, the CDR3 reads TGCAGTGCTAGGTTAGGGGCCAGGTATGGCTACACCTTC.

The table lists this clone with a count of one. This rearrangement joins TRBV4-1 to TRBJ2-5; 8 nucleotides line up with TRBD2. The CDR3 totals 19 residues. The trim removed 4 bases at V and 4 bases at J, leaving 20 bases unmatched. Germline assignment: CDR1 MGHRA and CDR2 YSYEKL. CDR3 nucleotide sequence: TGCGCCAGCAGCCCATCCGGAGAGGGCGCGGGGGGCCCGGTAGAGACCCAGTACTTC. Its protein is CASSPSGEGAGGPVETQYF.

This clone was recorded at least ten times. The rearrangement links TRBV27 to TRBJ2-2, with TRBD1 identical over 7 bases. Trimming cost V 10 bases and J 5 bases; bases outside gene matches: 4. The CDR3 runs 12 residues. Germline-derived CDR1 and CDR2 are MNHEY and SMNVEV (reference sequence). CDR3 nucleotide sequence: TGTGCCACTCAGGGGGTTACCGGGGAGCTGTTTTTT. Translated: CATQGVTGELFF.

This clone was observed a handful of times. Germline and junction disagree at one end, which may indicate a read error. The gene calls are TRBV28 and TRBJ2-7; 12 nucleotides align to TRBD1. Per the germline V gene, CDR1 is MDHEN and CDR2 is SYDVKM. CDR3 length: 15 amino acids. Written as DNA, the CDR3 is TGTGCCAGCAGCGAACCGGGACAGGGGGCCTACGAGCAGTGCTTC. Translated, it gives CASSEPGQGAYEQCF.

The chain has TRBV20-1 and TRBJ2-7, with 8 bases identical to TRBD2. V was pared by 7 bases and J by 6 bases, with 14 bases of the junction left unmatched. The germline V gene encodes CDR1 DFQATT and CDR2 SNEGSKA (reference sequence). The CDR3 spans 14 residues. The CDR3 DNA reads as TGCAGTGGAGCGGGGGTCGTCCCGGTTCGCGAGCAGTACTTC. Its translation is CSGAGVVPVREQYF.

This clone came up a few times. J is TRBJ2-5 and V is TRBV6-1; D uncertain. V was shortened by 1 base and J by 3 bases, with 12 bases between the two germline ends. The germline V gene has CDR1 MNHNS and CDR2 SASEGT. The CDR3 has 15 residues. CDR3 region: CASSEDSGREETQYF. As DNA, the CDR3 is TGTGCCAGCAGTGAAGATTCGGGTCGGGAAGAGACCCAGTACTTC.

This clone appeared many times. This chain links TRBV6-4 with TRBJ2-2; D remains ambiguous. This CDR3 has 13 amino acids. Between the trimmed V and J ends, which lost 0 bases and 3 bases, there was a span of 2 bases. The germline V gene encodes CDR1 MRHNA and CDR2 SNTAGT. The CDR3 sequence is CASSDSDTGELFF. DNA of the CDR3: TGTGCCAGCAGTGACTCGGACACCGGGGAGCTGTTTTTT.

The chain recombines TRBV15 with TRBJ1-3; a possible D gene is TRBD1 (6 bases). This CDR3 is built from 21 residues. Trimming removed 1 base from V and 0 bases from J, with 25 bases in between. Germline CDR1 reads LNHNV; CDR2 reads YYDKDF (reference sequence). CDR3 loop: CATSRVESRRGNPYSGNTIYF. CDR3 bases: TGTGCCACCAGCAGAGTGGAGTCGAGGAGGGGGAACCCCTACTCTGGAAACACCATATATTTT.

The chain carries TRBV19 and TRBJ2-5; 9 bases agree with TRBD2. Germline V gene sequence: CDR1 LNHDA, CDR2 SQIVND (reference sequence). With 4 bases clipped from V and 5 bases from J, the junction kept 8 bases outside the gene matches. This CDR3 comprises 15 residues. Here the CDR3 reads CASSNLGTSWETQYF. The CDR3 DNA sequence: TGTGCCAGTAGTAATCTTGGGACTAGCTGGGAGACCCAGTACTTC.

This clone was counted many times. Other DNA sequences in the same sample also yield this CDR3. This rearrangement joins TRBV24-1 to TRBJ1-5; 9 nucleotides match TRBD1. Germline V gene lookup returns CDR1 KGHDR and CDR2 SFDVKD. The CDR3 totals 16 residues. With V trimmed by 7 bases and J by 7 bases, 13 bases remained unmatched. CDR3 region: CATSPSTGGREQPQHF. CDR3 sequence (DNA): TGTGCCACCAGCCCCTCGACAGGGGGTAGGGAACAGCCCCAGCATTTT.

Ten or more counts support this clone. The gene calls are TRBV5-5 and TRBJ2-2; 8 bases fit TRBD1. Germline V gives CDR1 SGHKS, CDR2 YYEKEE (reference sequence). V was pared by 3 bases and J by 6 bases, with 4 bases of the junction left unmatched. The CDR3 runs 14 residues. The DNA for the CDR3 is TGTGCCAGCAGCTGGACAGGGTCGGCCGGGGAGCTGTTTTTT. It is translated as CASSWTGSAGELFF.

Ten or more counts support this clone. The chain is built from TRBV27 and TRBJ1-5, with D perhaps TRBD1 (6 bases). Germline V gives CDR1 MNHEY, CDR2 SMNVEV (reference sequence). Trimming took 8 bases from V and 0 from J, leaving 8 bases between them. This CDR3 is 13 amino acids long. The CDR3 DNA is TGTGCCAGCGGGGGCTTTAGCAATCAGCCCCAGCATTTT. Amino acid sequence: CASGGFSNQPQHF.

This clone has ten or more counts. The chain is built from TRBV5-1 and TRBJ2-5; 10 nucleotides align to TRBD2. V shed 0 bases, J shed 0 bases, and the junction held 2 bases outside the gene matches. Germline CDR1 and CDR2: SGHRS and YFSETQ. CDR3 size: 16 residues. The CDR3 region has the DNA TGCGCCAGCAGCTTGGCAAGCGGGGGGGACCAAGAGACCCAGTACTTC. It encodes CASSLASGGDQETQYF.

This clone counts as medium-sized. The chain links TRBV5-1 to TRBJ2-7; D may be TRBD2 (6 bases). The germline V gene has CDR1 SGHRS and CDR2 YFSETQ. The CDR3 is 14 amino acids. Trimming removed 2 bases from V and 5 bases from J, with 14 bases in between. CDR3 bases: TGCGCCAGCAGCTTCCAACCCACTAGCAACGAGCAGTACTTC. Translating it yields CASSFQPTSNEQYF.

This clone was seen many times. The sample has other DNA sequences that encode this CDR3 too. The rearrangement links TRBV30 to TRBJ2-1; 8 positions agree with TRBD1. V lost 3 bases to trimming and J lost 6 bases; unmatched junction nucleotides: 10. Germline V gene data show CDR1 as GTSNPN and CDR2 as SVGIG (reference sequence). The CDR3 loop spans 15 amino acids. The CDR3 reads CAWRDQGAKSNEQFF. The CDR3, as DNA: TGTGCCTGGAGAGACCAGGGGGCTAAAAGCAATGAGCAGTTCTTC.

J is TRBJ2-3 and V is TRBV30, with 13 bases that match TRBD2. V lost 4 bases, J lost 3 bases, and 7 bases stayed unmatched. Per germline, CDR1 GTSNPN and CDR2 SVGIG (reference sequence). The CDR3 covers 16 residues. CDR3 sequence: CAWTRLAGGVTDTQYF. DNA for the CDR3: TGTGCCTGGACGAGACTAGCGGGAGGTGTAACAGATACGCAGTATTTT.

The chain has TRBV28 and TRBJ1-5, with a tentative D call TRBD1 (6 bases). The CDR3 loop spans 14 amino acids. Germline values: CDR1 MDHEN, CDR2 SYDVKM. Trimming removed 10 bases at V and 7 bases at J, with 20 bases between. CDR3 in amino acids: CAIRGGGAGQPQHF. DNA for the CDR3: TGTGCCATCCGAGGGGGGGGCGCAGGCCAGCCCCAGCATTTT.

About this clone: Other DNA sequences of this sample code for an identical CDR3. The gene calls are TRBV5-1 and TRBJ1-2; D not certain. The CDR3 loop spans 14 amino acids. Trimming removed 0 bases from V and 5 bases from J, with 11 bases in between. Per germline, CDR1 SGHRS and CDR2 YFSETQ. In nucleotides, the CDR3 is TGCGCCAGCAGCTTGGCAGTGACGCCTTATGGCTACACCTTC. Its translation: CASSLAVTPYGYTF.

This clone was counted many times. This sample includes further DNA sequences coding for the same CDR3. This sequence joins TRBV28 and TRBJ2-7; 11 nucleotides line up with TRBD1. The CDR3 length is 14 residues. In germline, CDR1 is MDHEN, CDR2 SYDVKM. After removal of 9 bases from V and 0 bases from J, the junction contained 4 bases not matched to a gene. The CDR3 is CASGTGGSSYEQYF. CDR3 coding DNA: TGTGCCAGTGGGACAGGGGGGAGCTCCTACGAGCAGTACTTC.

This clone was detected only once. Since a much larger clone is just one base distant, this may be a read error. This chain joins TRBV11-2 and TRBJ2-7; TRBD1 is a possible D gene (6 bases). CDR1 and CDR2 (germline): SGHAT, FQNNGV. The CDR3 spans 15 residues. CDR3 DNA: TGTGCCTGCAGCTTAGTAGGGGGAGTAGGAGACGAGCAGTACTTC. Its protein is CACSLVGGVGDEQYF.

This clone was found many times. V and J are TRBV20-1 and TRBJ2-3; weak D call: TRBD2 (5 bases). This CDR3 is built from 15 residues. The germline V and J ends were trimmed by 2 bases and 2 bases, with 14 bases remaining between them. Per germline, CDR1 DFQATT and CDR2 SNEGSKA (reference sequence). This chain's CDR3 is CSARSPGKDTDTQYF. The CDR3 DNA sequence: TGCAGTGCTAGATCGCCGGGGAAGGACACAGATACGCAGTATTTT.

The chain links TRBV4-2 to TRBJ1-5, with 11 bases fitting TRBD1. J lost 2 bases, V lost 5 bases, and 14 bases had no gene match. The germline V gene encodes CDR1 LGHNA and CDR2 YNFKEQ. The CDR3 runs to 19 residues. Here the CDR3 DNA reads TGTGCCAGCAGCGAGGTCCCGGGACAGGGGGTTTATGGCAATCAGCCCCAGCATTTT. Translated, it gives CASSEVPGQGVYGNQPQHF.

To note about this clone: A read error may produce the germline difference seen at one junction end. This rearrangement joins TRBV24-1 to TRBJ2-5, with D maybe TRBD2 (5 bases). This CDR3 has 17 residues. Germline-derived CDR1 and CDR2 are KGHDR and SFDVKD. In nucleotides, the CDR3 is TGTGCCACCGGTGATCTCATCGAGCGGAGCCGAAAAGAGACCCAGTACTTC. Its translation: CATGDLIERSRKETQYF.